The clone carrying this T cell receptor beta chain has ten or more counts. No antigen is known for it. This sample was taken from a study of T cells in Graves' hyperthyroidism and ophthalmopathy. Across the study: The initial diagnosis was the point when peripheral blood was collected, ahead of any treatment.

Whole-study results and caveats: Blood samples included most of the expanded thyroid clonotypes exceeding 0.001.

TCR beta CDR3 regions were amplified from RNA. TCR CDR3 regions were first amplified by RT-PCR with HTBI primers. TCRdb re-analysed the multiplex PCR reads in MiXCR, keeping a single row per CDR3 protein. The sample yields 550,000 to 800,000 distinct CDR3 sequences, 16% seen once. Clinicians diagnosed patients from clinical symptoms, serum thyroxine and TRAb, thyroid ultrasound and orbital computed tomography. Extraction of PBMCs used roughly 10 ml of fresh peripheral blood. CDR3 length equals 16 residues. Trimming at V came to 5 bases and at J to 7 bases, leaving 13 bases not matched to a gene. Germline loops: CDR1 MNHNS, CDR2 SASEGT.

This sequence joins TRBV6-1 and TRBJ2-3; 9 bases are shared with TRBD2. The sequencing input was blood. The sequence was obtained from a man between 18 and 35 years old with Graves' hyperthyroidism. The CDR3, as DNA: TGTGCCAGCAGTCCTCCGTGGGTAGCGGGAGAGTATACGCAGTATTTT. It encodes CASSPPWVAGEYTQYF.